This passage covers 3 T cell receptor beta chains from one sample sequenced in a study of T-cell reconstitution after alpha-beta-depleted transplantation in children. A library of TCRbeta sequences, prepared with unique molecular identifiers, was generated. TCRdb re-called the PCR reads with MiXCR, one entry per CDR3 protein. The profile shows 700,000 to 850,000 distinct CDR3 sequences, about 16% of them singletons. The sample in question was PBMCs, mostly from graft donor cells, obtained 360 days after TCRalphabeta/CD19-depleted stem cell transplant. The receptors originated from a male patient under 18 who had a stem cell transplant for acute lymphoblastic leukemia, so the T cells may come from the graft donor.

The chain carries TRBV11-2 and TRBJ2-7; 9 nucleotides align to TRBD2. Germline trimming cut 10 bases from V and 4 bases from J; bases unmatched to any gene: 14. The CDR3 is 15 residues long. CDR1 is SGHAT, CDR2 FQNNGV, per germline. CDR3 coding DNA: TGTGCCACTCGGTCGGGGGCTAGCGGGATGTACGAGCAGTACTTC. It specifies CATRSGASGMYEQYF.

The V call is TRBV4-1, the J call TRBJ2-7; 9 bases line up with TRBD2. Germline CDR1 MGHRA, CDR2 YSYEKL. Trimming at V came to 2 bases and at J to 1 base, leaving 15 bases not matched to a gene. The CDR3 spans 19 residues. The DNA of the CDR3 is TGCGCCAGCAGCCAAAAAGTACCAGCGGGAGGCCGAATATCCTACGAGCAGTACTTC. This sequence encodes CASSQKVPAGGRISYEQYF.

The chain links TRBV5-1 to TRBJ2-5; perhaps TRBD1 as D (6 bases). From germline, CDR1 is SGHRS and CDR2 YFSETQ. Trimming shortened V by 1 base and J by 4 bases, and 11 bases separated the two germline ends. The CDR3 is 14 amino acids. The CDR3, as DNA: TGCGCCAGCAGCTTGAGCCTCAGGGGAGAGACCCAGTACTTC. Translated, it gives CASSLSLRGETQYF.